These T cell receptor beta chains were read from a single sample in a study of PD-L1 blockade in urothelial cancer. This table comes from immunoSEQ multiplex PCR, and its TCRdb copy is limited to in-frame clones, with some not included. The sample lists about 87,000 clones, less than 90% occurring once. Here the sequenced sample was PBMCs, taken around atezolizumab (anti-PD-L1) treatment. Receptor source: a man between 60 and 75 years old with urothelial cancer. CDR3s include the opening cysteine and the closing phenylalanine or tryptophan. The D gene is left open where the match is weak. Size is stated for part of the rows, as once, few or many counts, or as a class when the clone is expanded.

V,J,D,size,DNA,CDR3
TRBV18,TRBJ1-1,TRBD1,.,TGTGCCAGCTCACCGGACAGGGCCACTGAAGCTTTCTTT,CASSPDRATEAFF
TRBV4-1,TRBJ2-7,.,.,TGCGCCAGCAGCCAACCGGGACAATCACCCTACGAGCAGTACTTC,CASSQPGQSPYEQYF
TRBV5-1,TRBJ2-3,TRBD1,.,TGCGCCAGCAGCTCCTGGGGTACAGGGGCGGGCACAGATACGCAGTATTTT,CASSSWGTGAGTDTQYF
TRBV2,TRBJ2-2,TRBD2,.,TGTGCCAGCAGTTCTATTGTGACTAGCGGGGGTGCCGGGGAGCTGTTTTTT,CASSSIVTSGGAGELFF
TRBV2,TRBJ2-3,.,.,TGTGCCAGCAGTGAAGAGGCGGGGGCCGGAGATACGCAGTATTTT,CASSEEAGAGDTQYF
TRBV29-1,TRBJ2-1,TRBD1,.,TGCAGCGTTTCCCTCTTGGGGACAGGAGAATACAATGAGCAGTTCTTC,CSVSLLGTGEYNEQFF
TRBV5-4,TRBJ2-2,.,.,TGTGCCAGCAGCTTGGGACAGTTAAAGGAGCTGTTTTTT,CASSLGQLKELFF
TRBV6-1,TRBJ1-6,.,.,TGTGCCAGCAGTATGGAACAGGGAGTACAAGTCCACTTT,CASSMEQGVQVHF
TRBV27,TRBJ2-7,TRBD2,.,TGTGCCAGCAGTGGACCACTAGCGGGAGATGCGAGTGAGCAGTACTTC,CASSGPLAGDASEQYF
TRBV5-4,TRBJ1-1,.,.,TGTGCCAGCAGGATAACAGGCATGAACACTGAAGCTTTCTTT,CASRITGMNTEAFF
TRBV5-8,TRBJ2-1,.,.,TGTGCCAGCAGCTGGGAACCGGACAGCATGATCTCCTACAATGAGCAGTTCTTC,CASSWEPDSMISYNEQFF
TRBV28,TRBJ1-5,.,once,TGTGCCAGCAGTTTGGTAGAGGGATCCGGGCAGCCCCAGCATTTT,CASSLVEGSGQPQHF
TRBV7-7,TRBJ2-7,.,.,TGTGCCAGCAGCCCGGCAGGGCAAAATACAGAGCAGTACTTC,CASSPAGQNTEQYF
TRBV7-9,TRBJ2-2,.,.,TGTGCCAGCAGCCGGGACACGGGTTTTCCCGGGGAGCTGTTTTTT,CASSRDTGFPGELFF
TRBV7-8,TRBJ2-3,.,.,TGTGCCAGCAGCTTTTACGGGACTCGCACAGATACGCAGTATTTT,CASSFYGTRTDTQYF
TRBV4-2,TRBJ2-6,TRBD2,.,TGTGCCAGCAGGACGGGAGGGGCGTATGGGGCCAACGTCCTGACTTTC,CASRTGGAYGANVLTF
TRBV28,TRBJ2-7,.,.,TGTGCCAGCAGTATTTCCCAGCGACCCTTTAGTTTC,CASSISQRPFSF
TRBV2,TRBJ2-7,TRBD2,once,TGTGCCAGCAACCCCGTAGGAGCGGGAGCCCTCTACGAGCAGTACTTC,CASNPVGAGALYEQYF
TRBV6-5,TRBJ1-4,.,.,TGTGCCAGCAGTTACTATCAGGACAGAGATAATGAAAAACTGTTTTTT,CASSYYQDRDNEKLFF
TRBV13,TRBJ1-1,TRBD1,.,TGTGCCAGCAGCCCACCCAACAGGGGCGGAACTGAAGCTTTCTTT,CASSPPNRGGTEAFF
TRBV5-6,TRBJ2-5,.,few,TGTGCCAGCAGCTTTACAGGGCGCTCGAGCCAAGAGACCCAGTACTTC,CASSFTGRSSQETQYF
TRBV6-5,TRBJ2-6,.,.,TGTGCCAGCAGTCTGTTCTCTGGGGCCAACGTCCTGACTTTC,CASSLFSGANVLTF
TRBV5-1,TRBJ1-2,TRBD1,few,TGCGCCAGCAGCTTGGGCGGGACAGAGGCGGGCGGCTACACCTTC,CASSLGGTEAGGYTF
TRBV5-5,TRBJ2-3,.,.,TGTGCCAGCAGTTTCAGGGATACGCAGTATTTT,CASSFRDTQYF
TRBV2,TRBJ1-5,.,.,TGTGCCAGCAGTGCTCAGGGTAATCAGCCCCAGCATTTT,CASSAQGNQPQHF
TRBV5-1,TRBJ1-5,TRBD1,.,TGCGCCAGCAGCCGTGGACAGGGCAATCAGCCCCAGCATTTT,CASSRGQGNQPQHF
TRBV7-9,TRBJ2-2,TRBD2,.,TGTGCCAGCAGCTTGACGCTCGGACTAGCGGCCGGGGAGCTGTTTTTT,CASSLTLGLAAGELFF
TRBV28,TRBJ2-7,.,once,TGTGCCAGCAGGGGGGGAGACGAGCAGTACTTC,CASRGGDEQYF
TRBV11-2,TRBJ2-7,.,few,TGTGCCAGCAGCTTATTCGGGAGCGGAGTGTCCTACGAGCAGTACTTC,CASSLFGSGVSYEQYF
TRBV28,TRBJ1-1,.,.,TGTGCCAGCAGTACAGGGAACACTGAAGCTTTCTTT,CASSTGNTEAFF
TRBV27,TRBJ2-3,.,.,TGTGCCAGCAGTTTGAGGGTTCCAGACACAGATACGCAGTATTTT,CASSLRVPDTDTQYF
TRBV27,TRBJ2-7,TRBD1,.,TGTGCCAGCAGTTTTTCTAGACAGGGGTCAGGCTCCTACGAGCAGTACTTC,CASSFSRQGSGSYEQYF
TRBV6-4,TRBJ2-3,TRBD2,.,TGTGCCAGCAGTGATTCCCTAGCGGGATCCCTCACAGATACGCAGTATTTT,CASSDSLAGSLTDTQYF